Here is one TCR beta chain with its context. Per sample, a minimum of 6.5 million PBMCs were isolated. The record originates from a study of blood T cells in healthy people across ages. Alongside a J-beta primer mix, a sample-barcoded 5' primer served in a second PCR lasting about 7 to 12 cycles. Each cDNA was tagged by a template-switch adaptor containing 12 random nucleotides. Via MiXCR, TCRdb re-called the 5' RACE reads, giving one row per CDR3 protein. Here the sample spans 1.4 million to 1.5 million distinct CDR3 sequences, approximately 42% being singletons. The clonotype comes from a woman aged 18-35 years in good health. Specimen: blood.

The CDR3: CASSLMTGDTEAFF. The CDR3, as DNA: TGCGCCAGCAGCTTGATGACAGGGGACACTGAAGCTTTCTTT. The chain carries TRBV5-1 and TRBJ1-1, with 8 bases matching TRBD1. CDR3 length equals 14 residues. Per the germline V gene, CDR1 is SGHRS and CDR2 is YFSETQ. J gave up 3 bases and V 1 base, and 2 bases lay outside the gene matches. Together with reference TRBV5-1 and TRBJ1-1, the CDR3 gives the full variable domain: KAGVTQTPRYLIKTRGQQVTLSCSPISGHRSVSWYQQTPGQGLQFLFEYFSETQRNKGNFPGRFSGRQFSNSRSEMNVSTLELGDSALYLCASSLMTGDTEAFFGQGTRLTVV.